This T cell receptor beta chain was sequenced in a study of CD8 T cells in Susac syndrome. The authors sequenced TCR beta from blood CD8+ and CD4+ T cells. It was with random hexamers that about 0.45 to 1 ug RNA was reverse transcribed. An immunoSEQ multiplex PCR amplified TCR beta CDR3 over 54 Vbeta and 13 Jbeta. TCRdb passed the immunoSEQ multiplex PCR reads through MiXCR, listing each CDR3 protein once. The sample comprises about 200,000 distinct CDR3 sequences, about 95% of which are singletons, and 0.08% to 0.11% rests with the top ten. The CDR3 runs 17 residues. Germline CDR1 and CDR2: LGHDT and YNNKEL (reference sequence). Germline trimming cut 0 bases from V and 7 bases from J; bases unmatched to any gene: 12.

The sequence was collected from a human donor in good health. The chain uses TRBV3-1 and TRBJ2-4; 7 bases are shared with TRBD2. Sequencing was carried out using CD4+ T cells from PBMCs. The CDR3 loop is CASSQDTPGGGRNIQYF. The DNA of the CDR3 is TGTGCCAGCAGCCAAGATACACCCGGGGGAGGGAGGAACATTCAGTACTTC.